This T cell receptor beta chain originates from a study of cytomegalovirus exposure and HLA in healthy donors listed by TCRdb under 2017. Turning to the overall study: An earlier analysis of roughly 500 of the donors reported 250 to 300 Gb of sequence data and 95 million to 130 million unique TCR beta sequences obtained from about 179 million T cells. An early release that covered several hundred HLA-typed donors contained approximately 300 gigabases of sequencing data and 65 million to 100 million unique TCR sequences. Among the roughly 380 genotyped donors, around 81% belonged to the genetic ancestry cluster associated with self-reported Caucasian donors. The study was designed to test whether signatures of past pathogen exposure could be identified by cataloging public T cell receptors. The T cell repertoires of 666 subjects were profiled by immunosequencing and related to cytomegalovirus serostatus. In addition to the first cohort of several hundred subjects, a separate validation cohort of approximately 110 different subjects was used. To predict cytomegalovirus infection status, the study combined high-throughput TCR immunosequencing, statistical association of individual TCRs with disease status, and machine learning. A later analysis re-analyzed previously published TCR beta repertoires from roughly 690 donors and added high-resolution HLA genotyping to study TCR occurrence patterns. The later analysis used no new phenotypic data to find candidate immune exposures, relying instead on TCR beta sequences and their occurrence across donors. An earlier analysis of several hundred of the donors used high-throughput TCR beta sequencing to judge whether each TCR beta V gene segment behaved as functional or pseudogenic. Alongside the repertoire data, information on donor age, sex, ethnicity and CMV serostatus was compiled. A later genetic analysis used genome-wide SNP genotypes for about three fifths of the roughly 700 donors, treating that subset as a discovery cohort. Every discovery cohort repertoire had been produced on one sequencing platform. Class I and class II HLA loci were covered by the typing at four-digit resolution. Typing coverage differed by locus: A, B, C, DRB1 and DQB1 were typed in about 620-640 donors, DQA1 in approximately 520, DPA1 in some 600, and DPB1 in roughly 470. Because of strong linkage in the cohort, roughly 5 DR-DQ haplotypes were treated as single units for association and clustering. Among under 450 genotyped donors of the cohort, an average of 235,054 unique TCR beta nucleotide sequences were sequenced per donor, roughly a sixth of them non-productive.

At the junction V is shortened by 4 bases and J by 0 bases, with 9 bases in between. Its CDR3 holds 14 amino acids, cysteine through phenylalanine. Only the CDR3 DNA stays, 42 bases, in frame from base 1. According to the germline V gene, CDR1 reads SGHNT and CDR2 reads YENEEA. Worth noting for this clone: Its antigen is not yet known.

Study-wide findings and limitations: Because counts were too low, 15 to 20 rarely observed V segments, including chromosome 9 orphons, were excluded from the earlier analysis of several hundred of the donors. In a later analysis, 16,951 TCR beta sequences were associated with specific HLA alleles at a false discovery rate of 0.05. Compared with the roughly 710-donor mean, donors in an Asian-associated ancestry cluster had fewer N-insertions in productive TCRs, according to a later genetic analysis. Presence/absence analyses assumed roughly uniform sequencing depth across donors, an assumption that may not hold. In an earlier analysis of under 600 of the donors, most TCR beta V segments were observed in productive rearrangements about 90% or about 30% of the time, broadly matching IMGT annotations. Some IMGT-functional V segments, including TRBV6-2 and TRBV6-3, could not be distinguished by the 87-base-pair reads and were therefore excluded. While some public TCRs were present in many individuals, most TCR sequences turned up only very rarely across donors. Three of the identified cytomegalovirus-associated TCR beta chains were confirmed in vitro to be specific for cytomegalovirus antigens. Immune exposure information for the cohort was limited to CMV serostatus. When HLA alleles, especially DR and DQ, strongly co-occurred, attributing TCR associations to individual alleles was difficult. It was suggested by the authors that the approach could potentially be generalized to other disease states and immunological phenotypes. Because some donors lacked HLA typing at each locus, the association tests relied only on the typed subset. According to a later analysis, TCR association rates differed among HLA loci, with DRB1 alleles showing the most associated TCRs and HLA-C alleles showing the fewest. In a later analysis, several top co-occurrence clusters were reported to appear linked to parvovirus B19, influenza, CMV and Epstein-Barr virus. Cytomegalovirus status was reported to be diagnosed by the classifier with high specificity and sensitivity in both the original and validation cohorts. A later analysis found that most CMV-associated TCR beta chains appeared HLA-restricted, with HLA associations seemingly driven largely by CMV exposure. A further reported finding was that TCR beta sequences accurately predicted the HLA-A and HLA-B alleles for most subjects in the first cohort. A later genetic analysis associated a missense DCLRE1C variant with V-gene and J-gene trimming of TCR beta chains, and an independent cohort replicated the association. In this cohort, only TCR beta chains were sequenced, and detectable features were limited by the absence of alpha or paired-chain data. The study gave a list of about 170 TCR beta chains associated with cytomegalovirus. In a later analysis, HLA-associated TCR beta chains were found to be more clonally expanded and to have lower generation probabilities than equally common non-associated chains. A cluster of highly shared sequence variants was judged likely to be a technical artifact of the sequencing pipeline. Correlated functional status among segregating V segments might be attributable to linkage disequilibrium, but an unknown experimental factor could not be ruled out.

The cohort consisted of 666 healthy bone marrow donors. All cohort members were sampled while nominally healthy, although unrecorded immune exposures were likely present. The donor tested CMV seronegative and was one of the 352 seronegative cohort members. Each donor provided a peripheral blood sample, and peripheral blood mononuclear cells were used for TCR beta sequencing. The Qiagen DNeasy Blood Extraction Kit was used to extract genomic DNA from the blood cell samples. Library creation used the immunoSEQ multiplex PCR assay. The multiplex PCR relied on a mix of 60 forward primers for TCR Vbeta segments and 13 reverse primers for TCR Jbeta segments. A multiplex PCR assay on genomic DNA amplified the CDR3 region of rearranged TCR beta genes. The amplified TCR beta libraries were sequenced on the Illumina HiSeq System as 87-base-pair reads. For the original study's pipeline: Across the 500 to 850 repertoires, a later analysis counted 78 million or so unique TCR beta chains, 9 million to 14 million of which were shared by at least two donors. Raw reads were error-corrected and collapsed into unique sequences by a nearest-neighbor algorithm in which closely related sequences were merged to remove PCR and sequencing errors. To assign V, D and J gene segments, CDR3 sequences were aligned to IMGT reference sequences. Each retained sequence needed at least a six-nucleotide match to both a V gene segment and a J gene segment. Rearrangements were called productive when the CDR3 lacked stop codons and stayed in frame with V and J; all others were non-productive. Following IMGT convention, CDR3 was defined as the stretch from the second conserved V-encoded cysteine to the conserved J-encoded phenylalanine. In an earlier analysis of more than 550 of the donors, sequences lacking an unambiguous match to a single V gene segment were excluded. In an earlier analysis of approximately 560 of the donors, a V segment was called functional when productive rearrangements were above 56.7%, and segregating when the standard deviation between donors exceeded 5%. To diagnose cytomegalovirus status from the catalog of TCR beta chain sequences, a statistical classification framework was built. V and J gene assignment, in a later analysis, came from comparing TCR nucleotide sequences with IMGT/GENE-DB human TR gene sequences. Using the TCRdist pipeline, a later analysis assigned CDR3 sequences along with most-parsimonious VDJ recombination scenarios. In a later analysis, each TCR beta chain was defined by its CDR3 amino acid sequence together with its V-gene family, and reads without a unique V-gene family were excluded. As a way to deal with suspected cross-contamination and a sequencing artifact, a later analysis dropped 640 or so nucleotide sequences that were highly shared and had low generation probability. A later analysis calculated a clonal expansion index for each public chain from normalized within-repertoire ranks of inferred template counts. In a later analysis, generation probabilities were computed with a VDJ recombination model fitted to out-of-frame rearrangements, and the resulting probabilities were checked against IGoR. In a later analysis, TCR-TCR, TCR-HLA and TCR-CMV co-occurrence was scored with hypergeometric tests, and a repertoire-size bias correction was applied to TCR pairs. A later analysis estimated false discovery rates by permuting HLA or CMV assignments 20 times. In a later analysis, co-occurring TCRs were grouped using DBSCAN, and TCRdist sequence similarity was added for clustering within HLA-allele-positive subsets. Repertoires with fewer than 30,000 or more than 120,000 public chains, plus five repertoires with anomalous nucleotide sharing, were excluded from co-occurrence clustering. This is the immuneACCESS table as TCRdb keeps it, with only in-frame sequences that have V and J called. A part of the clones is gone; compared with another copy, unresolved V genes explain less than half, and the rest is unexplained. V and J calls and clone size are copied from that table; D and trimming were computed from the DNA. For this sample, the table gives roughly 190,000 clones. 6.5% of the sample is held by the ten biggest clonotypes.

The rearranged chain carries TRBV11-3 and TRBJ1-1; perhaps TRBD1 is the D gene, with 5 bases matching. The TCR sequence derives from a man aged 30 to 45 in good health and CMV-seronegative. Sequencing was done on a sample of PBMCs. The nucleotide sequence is TGTGCCAGCAGCTACGACAGTCTGAACACTGAAGCTTTCTTT. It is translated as CASSYDSLNTEAFF.